A selection of T cell receptor beta chains follows, all from one sample in a study of cytotoxic CD8 clonotypes in ibrutinib-treated CLL. Assay: immunoSEQ multiplex PCR; the TCRdb copy retains only in-frame clones and omits some. The sample has about 92,000 clones; approximately 77% are singletons. The input for sequencing was PBMCs, taken after 24 months of ibrutinib treatment. Every receptor here comes from a human donor with chronic lymphocytic leukemia. The CDR3 runs from the conserved cysteine through the conserved F or W. The D gene is left open where the match is weak. Only part of the rows carry a size: once, few, many, or a class if the clone is expanded.

NA 13 TRBD1 TRBJ2-1 TRBV19 TGTGCCAGTAGTCCGCGGGACAGGATTGAGCAGTTCTTC CASSPRDRIEQFF
NA 12 TRBD1 TRBJ1-2 TRBV28 TGTGCCAGCAGCACAGGGGTAGGTGGCTACACCTTC CASSTGVGGYTF
NA 15 NA TRBJ2-7 TRBV5-1 TGTGGGAGCAGCCCGTGGGCAGGGGAGAGCTACGAGCAGTACTTC CGSSPWAGESYEQYF
NA 17 NA TRBJ1-2 TRBV15 TGTGCCACCAGCAGAGATGGGGCGGGGAAGAGGGTCTATGGCTACACCTTC CATSRDGAGKRVYGYTF
NA 12 NA TRBJ2-3 TRBV28 TGTGCCAGCAGTCCATTAGCAGATACGCAGTATTTT CASSPLADTQYF
NA 15 TRBD1 TRBJ1-4 TRBV19 TGTGCCAGTAGTACCCGACAGGGAGGGAATGAAAAACTGTTTTTT CASSTRQGGNEKLFF
NA 15 TRBD1 TRBJ1-2 TRBV25-1 TGTGCCAGCAGTCGGACAGGCCGGTGGTTAGATGGCTACACCTTC CASSRTGRWLDGYTF
NA 15 TRBD1 TRBJ2-2 TRBV6-1 TGTGCCAGCAGGACGACAGGGGGCGATTCCGGGGAGCTGTTTTTT CASRTTGGDSGELFF
NA 13 NA TRBJ1-2 TRBV27 TGTGCCAGCAGTTTCTTGGAAGGCTATGGCTACACCTTC CASSFLEGYGYTF
NA 15 NA TRBJ2-3 TRBV13 TGTGCCAGCCAGAGGGGGGGAGCTTTGGCAGATACGCAGTATTTT CASQRGGALADTQYF
NA 13 NA TRBJ2-3 TRBV7-8 TGTGCCAGCAGGGCTCCAGGGGCAGATACGCAGTATTTT CASRAPGADTQYF
NA 15 NA TRBJ1-2 TRBV4-1 TGCGCCAGCAGCCAAGATCCTGACGGTAACTATGGCTACACCTTC CASSQDPDGNYGYTF
once 15 NA TRBJ1-3 TRBV9 TGTGCCAGCAGCGTGGACGGAACCTCTGGAAACACCATATATTTT CASSVDGTSGNTIYF
NA 12 NA TRBJ1-2 TRBV28 TGTGCCAGCCTTTATGGTAACTATGGCTACACCTTC CASLYGNYGYTF
few 14 NA TRBJ1-1 TRBV25-1 TGTGCCAGCATCCAAGGGAATCGCAACACTGAAGCTTTCTTT CASIQGNRNTEAFF
NA 13 NA TRBJ1-5 TRBV6-5 TGTGCCAGCAGTCTTAAGGTGGATCAGCCCCAGCATTTT CASSLKVDQPQHF
NA 15 NA TRBJ2-7 TRBV5-1 TGCGTCAGCAGCTTGGCCGGGGGAACCTTGGGGGAGCAGTACTTC CVSSLAGGTLGEQYF
NA 17 NA TRBJ2-3 TRBV4-1 TGCGCCAGCAGCCGAATTTCCGGGGTGACTAGCACAGATACGCAGTATTTT CASSRISGVTSTDTQYF
few 13 NA TRBJ1-3 TRBV11-2 TGTGCCAGCAGCTTAGATCTATGGCACACCATATATTTT CASSLDLWHTIYF
NA 15 NA TRBJ1-1 TRBV6-5 TGTGCCAGCAGTCCCTCCTTGGGCGTCGGCACTGAAGCTTTCTTT CASSPSLGVGTEAFF
NA 15 NA TRBJ2-7 TRBV5-1 TGCGCCAGCAGCTTGGCCCCACAGGGAACCTACGAGCAGTACTTC CASSLAPQGTYEQYF
NA 15 TRBD2 TRBJ2-1 TRBV28 TGTGCCAGCAGTTTACCAGCGGGAGAAGGAAATGAGCAGTTCTTC CASSLPAGEGNEQFF
NA 15 NA TRBJ1-6 TRBV5-4 TGTGCCAGCAGGGGGTGGACGGCGGATAATTCACCCCTCCACTTT CASRGWTADNSPLHF
NA 14 NA TRBJ2-3 TRBV27 TGTGCCAGCAGTTTTCAGGCCGGGGCAGATACGCAGTATTTT CASSFQAGADTQYF
NA 16 TRBD1 TRBJ2-1 TRBV5-1 TGCGCCAGCAGCTCTAGGGGGCTAGACTCCTACAATGAGCAGTTCTTC CASSSRGLDSYNEQFF
NA 14 TRBD2 TRBJ2-7 TRBV5-1 TGCGCCAGCAGCTCGAGCGGGGGGTTCTACGAGCAGTACTTC CASSSSGGFYEQYF